This entry concerns a single T cell receptor (beta chain). No antigen is known for it. Method: immunoSEQ multiplex PCR; TCRdb's copy keeps in-frame clones and lacks some. The table has about 56,000 clones, around 97% seen once. This sample is part of a study of siplizumab effects on memory and regulatory T cells. General observations from the study: Unstimulated subsets contained matches for only a minor fraction of alloreactive clones.

The CDR3 totals 15 residues. Trimming pared 0 bases from V and 4 bases from J, leaving 13 bases between. CDR1 is SGHDT and CDR2 is YYEEEE in the germline V gene. The sequence was obtained from a human donor in good health. Sequencing was done on a sample of naive CD8+ T cells sorted from blood. J is TRBJ2-5 and V is TRBV5-6; possibly TRBD2 for D (5 bases). CDR3 sequence reads: CASSLAEADGETQYF. CDR3 coding DNA: TGTGCCAGCAGCTTGGCTGAAGCGGACGGAGAGACCCAGTACTTC.